The present TCR beta chain was sequenced within a study of T cell responses to AZD1222 COVID-19 vaccine. As regards this clone: Its antigen is unidentified.

Germline CDR1 and CDR2: SNHLY and FYNNEI. The CDR3 totals 13 residues. V shed 6 bases, J shed 4 bases, and the junction held 5 bases outside the gene matches. Libraries were prepared by immunoSEQ multiplex PCR; TCRdb keeps only in-frame clonotypes and omits some of them. The data contain more than 140,000 clones, around 89% of them seen just once; the ten biggest clones take up 3% to 4%. General study points: Donor demographics were predominantly white British with a female majority; clonal diversity may be underestimated. The study identified only a handful of AZD1222 recipients as seropositive at baseline.

The sequence derives from an adult in good health. Sequenced material: peripheral blood, taken on day 0 of MenACWY control vaccination. The V call is TRBV2, the J call TRBJ1-1; 7 bases align to TRBD1. In DNA, the CDR3 is TGTGCCAGCAGCGACAGGGCCAGCACTGAAGCTTTCTTT. Translation gives CASSDRASTEAFF.